These 6 T cell receptor beta chains originate from one sample sequenced in a study of blood T cell repertoires in COVID-19. The table came from immunoSEQ multiplex PCR; TCRdb's copy has only in-frame clones and leaves some out. The profile covers a few hundred thousand clones, with 70% to 85% appearing a single time and approximately 3.1% taken by the ten largest. Sequenced: PBMCs or T cells enriched from blood (not recorded which). All receptors come from a woman between 55 and 75 years old who had recovered from COVID-19.

The chain links TRBV24-1 to TRBJ2-1; 12 bases agree with TRBD1. The germline gives CDR1 KGHDR, CDR2 SFDVKD. V trimming: 3 bases; J trimming: 8 bases; junction bases outside the gene matches: 10. The CDR3 contains 17 residues. The CDR3: CATSDPGTGGARHEQFF. The CDR3 DNA reads TGTGCCACCAGTGATCCGGGGACAGGGGGCGCTAGGCATGAGCAGTTCTTC.

The V gene is TRBV1, the J gene TRBJ2-1; the DNA was not compared with TRBD1, the D call given in the table. TRBV1 is a pseudogene. CDR3 length: 18 residues. The CDR3 bases are TGCACCAGCAGCGTCCCGGGACAGGGGTTCCTGTCCTACAATGAGCAGTTCTTC. As protein: CTSSVPGQGFLSYNEQFF.

The rearrangement uses TRBV14 and TRBJ1-1, with a tentative D call TRBD1 (6 bases). V gave up 4 bases and J gave up 3 bases, with 15 bases separating them. This CDR3 is 15 amino acids long. Germline V gene lookup returns CDR1 SGHDN and CDR2 FVKESK. The CDR3 here is CASSPLDSAYTEAFF. The CDR3 nucleotides are TGTGCCAGCAGCCCCCTGGACAGTGCCTACACTGAAGCTTTCTTT.

The V call is TRBV11-3, the J call TRBJ2-1; perhaps TRBD1 as D (5 bases). The CDR3 is 16 residues long. Germline V lookup: CDR1 SGHNT, CDR2 YENEEA. V lost 1 base and J lost 0, with 10 bases in between. CDR3 sequence reads: CASSLGGLSSYNEQFF. CDR3 in DNA: TGTGCCAGCAGCTTAGGGGGCCTGAGCTCCTACAATGAGCAGTTCTTC.

V and J are TRBV5-1 and TRBJ2-2; D is undetermined. V lost 1 base to trimming and J lost 1 base, with 8 bases between them. Per the germline V gene, CDR1 is SGHRS and CDR2 is YFSETQ. CDR3 length: 15 residues. The CDR3 coding sequence is TGCGCCAGCAGCTTGCCGACGGGGAACACCGGGGAGCTGTTTTTT. This translates into CASSLPTGNTGELFF.

The rearrangement joins TRBV6-5 to TRBJ1-6; a weak D match, TRBD1 (6 bases). Looked up from germline, CDR1 is MNHEY and CDR2 is SVGAGI. Trimming left V 4 bases short and J 9 bases short, with 16 bases between. The CDR3 covers 15 residues. CDR3 sequence (DNA): TGTGCCAGCAGTTCAGGGGTTCCTCTAGGTTCACCCCTCCACTTT. Translating it yields CASSSGVPLGSPLHF.